This T cell receptor beta chain was sequenced for a study of blood T cell repertoires in COVID-19. Trimming at V came to 1 base and at J to 1 base, leaving 4 bases not matched to a gene. Looked up from germline, CDR1 is KGHDR and CDR2 is SFDVKD. The CDR3 has 16 residues. The study assigned cohorts using participant-reported clinical history. In the original processing: Amplifying reference gene primers gave estimates of nucleated cell counts. The data were produced by immunoSEQ multiplex PCR, yet TCRdb's version contains in-frame clones alone and is incomplete. The V and J calls and clone size were taken over from that table, and D and trimming were inferred from the DNA. The sample has roughly 330,000 clones, approximately 88% seen once; the top ten hold about 5%.

The chain is built from TRBV24-1 and TRBJ2-5, with TRBD2 matching over 8 bases. The specimen sequenced was PBMCs or T cells enriched from blood (not recorded which). This clonotype originated in a man in his thirties or forties who had recovered from COVID-19. CDR3 sequence (DNA): TGTGCCACCAGTGATTTCAGCCTAGCGGGCCAAGAGACCCAGTACTTC. Protein sequence: CATSDFSLAGQETQYF.